One sample yielded the 9 T cell receptor beta chains listed below, sequenced in a study of synovial regulatory T cells in juvenile arthritis. This table comes from immunoSEQ multiplex PCR, and its TCRdb copy is limited to in-frame clones, with some not included. In total, the table holds just under 10,000 clones. The sample was Treg cells from blood. The subset was: remaining (HLA-DR-negative) circulating blood Treg cells. The source of these receptors is a donor under 30 with juvenile idiopathic arthritis.

The V gene is TRBV19, the J gene TRBJ2-5; absent DNA, TCRdb's TRBD1 call cannot be checked. The CDR3 is 14 amino acids. The protein alone is recorded here. Per the germline V gene, CDR1 is LNHDA and CDR2 is SQIVND (reference sequence). The CDR3 sequence is CASNGQGAFETQYF. The full variable domain, rest sourced from reference TRBV19 and TRBJ2-5, is DGGITQSPKYLFRKEGQNVTLSCEQNLNHDAMYWYRQDPGQGLRLIYYSQIVNDFQKGDIAEGYSVSREKKESFPLTVTSAQKNPTAFYLCASNGQGAFETQYFGPGTRLLVL.

The chain recombines TRBV10-3 with TRBJ2-7. This CDR3 has 14 amino acids. The DNA sequence is not available. Per the germline V gene, CDR1 is ENHRY and CDR2 is SYGVKD. CDR3 sequence reads: CAIKGSGQGYEQYF.

The chain links TRBV5-1 to TRBJ2-1. There are 13 residues in the CDR3. DNA is not on record. In germline, CDR1 is SGHRS, CDR2 YFSETQ. The CDR3: CASSLLAYNEQFF.

The chain combines TRBV5-6 with TRBJ1-2. The CDR3 is made up of 16 amino acids. DNA was not recorded. Germline V CDR1 and CDR2: SGHDT, YYEEEE. CDR3 sequence reads: CASSPWAGGSYYGYTF.

This chain uses TRBV7-2 with TRBJ1-2. The CDR3 covers 15 residues. No DNA accompanies this entry. Germline V lookup: CDR1 SGHTA, CDR2 FQGNSA. The CDR3: CASSLTGQTNYGYTF.

The CDR3 sequence: CASSELDRGPYGYTF. The chain combines TRBV6-1 with TRBJ1-2; TCRdb proposes TRBD1, but this gene call is untestable without DNA. There are 15 residues in the CDR3. No DNA is given. CDR1 and CDR2 from the germline V gene are MNHNS and SASEGT.

The CDR3 protein is CASSPGGTAILAFF. The genes are TRBV18 and TRBJ1-1; the TRBD1 assignment by TCRdb is unverifiable without DNA. Looked up from germline, CDR1 is KGHSH and CDR2 is LQKENI. This CDR3 is 14 amino acids long. The entry carries no DNA sequence.

CDR3: CASSYVGLNTEAFF. The chain employs TRBV6-5 and TRBJ1-1. The CDR3 covers 14 residues. No DNA appears here. The V gene's germline CDR1 is MNHEY and CDR2 SVGAGI.

The chain carries TRBV28 and TRBJ2-6; the D gene TCRdb calls, TRBD2, cannot be checked with no DNA. CDR3 size: 17 residues. The protein alone is recorded here. The germline gives CDR1 MDHEN, CDR2 SYDVKM. The CDR3 sequence: CASSLVVADSGANVLTF.